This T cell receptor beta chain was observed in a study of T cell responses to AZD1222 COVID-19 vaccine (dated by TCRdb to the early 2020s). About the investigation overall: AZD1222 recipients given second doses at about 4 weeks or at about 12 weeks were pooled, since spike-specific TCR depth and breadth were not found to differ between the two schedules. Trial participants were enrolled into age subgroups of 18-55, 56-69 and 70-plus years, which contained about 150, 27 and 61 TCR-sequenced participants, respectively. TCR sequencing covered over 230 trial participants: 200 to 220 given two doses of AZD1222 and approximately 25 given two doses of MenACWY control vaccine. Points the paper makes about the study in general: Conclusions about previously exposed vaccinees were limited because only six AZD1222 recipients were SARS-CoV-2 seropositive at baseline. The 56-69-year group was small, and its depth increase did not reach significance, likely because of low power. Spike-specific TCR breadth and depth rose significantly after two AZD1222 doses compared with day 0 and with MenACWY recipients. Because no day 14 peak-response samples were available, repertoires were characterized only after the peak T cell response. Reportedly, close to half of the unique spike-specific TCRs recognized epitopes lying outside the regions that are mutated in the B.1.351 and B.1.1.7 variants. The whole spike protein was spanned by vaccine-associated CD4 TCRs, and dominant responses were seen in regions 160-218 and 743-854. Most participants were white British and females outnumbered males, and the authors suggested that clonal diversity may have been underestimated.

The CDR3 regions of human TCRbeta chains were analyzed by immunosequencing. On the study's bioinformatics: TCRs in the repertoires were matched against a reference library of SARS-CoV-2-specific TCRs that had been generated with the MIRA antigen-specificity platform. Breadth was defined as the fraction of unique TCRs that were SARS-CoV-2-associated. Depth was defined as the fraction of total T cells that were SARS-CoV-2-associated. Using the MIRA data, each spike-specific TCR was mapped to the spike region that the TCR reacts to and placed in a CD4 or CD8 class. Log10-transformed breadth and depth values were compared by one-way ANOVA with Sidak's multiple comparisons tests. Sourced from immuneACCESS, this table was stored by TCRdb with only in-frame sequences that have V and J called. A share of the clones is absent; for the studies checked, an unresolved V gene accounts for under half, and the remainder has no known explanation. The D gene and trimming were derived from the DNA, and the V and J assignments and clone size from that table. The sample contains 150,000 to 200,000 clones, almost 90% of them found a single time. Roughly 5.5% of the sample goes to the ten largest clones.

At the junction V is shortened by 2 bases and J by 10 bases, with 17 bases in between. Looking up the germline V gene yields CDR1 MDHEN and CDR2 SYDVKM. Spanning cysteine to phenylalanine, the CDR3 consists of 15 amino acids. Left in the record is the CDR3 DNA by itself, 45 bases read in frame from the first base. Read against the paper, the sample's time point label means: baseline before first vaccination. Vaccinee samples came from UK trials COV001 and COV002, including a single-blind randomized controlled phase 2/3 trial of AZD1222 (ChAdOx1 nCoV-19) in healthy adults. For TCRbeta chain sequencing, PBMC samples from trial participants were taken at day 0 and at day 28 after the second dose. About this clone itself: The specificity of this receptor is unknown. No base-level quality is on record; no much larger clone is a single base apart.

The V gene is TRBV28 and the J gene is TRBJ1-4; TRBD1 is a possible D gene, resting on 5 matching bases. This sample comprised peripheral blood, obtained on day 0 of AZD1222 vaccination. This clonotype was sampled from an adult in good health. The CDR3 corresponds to CASSLADTAQGKLFF. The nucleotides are TGTGCCAGCAGTTTAGCAGACACGGCTCAGGGAAAACTGTTTTTT.